This TCR beta chain was identified in a study of technical replicates of blood from several donors. Here immunoSEQ multiplex PCR was the method, and the copy in TCRdb shows in-frame clones only, minus some. The table shows 45,000 to 60,000 clones, with roughly 86% occurring only once. This receptor was taken from a human donor in good health. Some clones in this sample may be carry-over from other donors' samples. Sequencing was carried out using PBMCs.

Here the CDR3 DNA reads TGTGCCAGCAGTTTCGCGGGAGGGCTCTACGAGCAGTACTTC. Its protein product is CASSFAGGLYEQYF. The rearrangement links TRBV28 to TRBJ2-7; 9 bases map to TRBD2. V was clipped by 3 bases and J by 3 bases; unmatched bases: 3. CDR1 and CDR2 from the germline V gene are MDHEN and SYDVKM. This CDR3 is built from 14 residues.